The 21 T cell receptor beta chains in this list originate from one sample, sequenced in a study of CD8+ T cells in alopecia areata. Extraction and reverse transcription of RNA yielded cDNA as the sequencing template. This table comes from immunoSEQ multiplex PCR, and its TCRdb copy is limited to in-frame clones, with some not included. The sample holds approximately 170,000 clones, 45% to 75% seen once. Treatment meaning: oral pan-JAK inhibitor, 5-10 mg twice daily. The sample in question was CD4+ T cells sorted from blood, obtained at week 4, from a patient treated with tofacitinib. Source of these receptors: a human donor with alopecia areata.

This chain joins TRBV7-9 and TRBJ2-7, with 8 bases matching TRBD1. Germline CDR1 SEHNR, CDR2 FQNEAQ (reference sequence). CDR3 length equals 14 residues. V trimming: 4 bases; J trimming: 12 bases; junction bases outside the gene matches: 14. CDR3 sequence reads: CASSSQGQGASPYF. Here the CDR3 DNA reads TGTGCCAGCAGCTCCCAGGGGCAGGGGGCTTCCCCGTACTTC. The complete variable domain, with remaining parts taken from reference TRBV7-9 and TRBJ2-7, reads DTGVSQNPRHKITKRGQNVTFRCDPISEHNRLYWYRQTLGQGPEFLTYFQNEAQLEKSRLLSDRFSAERPKGSFSTLEIQRTEQGDSAMYLCASSSQGQGASPYFGPGTRLTVT.

This clone was detected only a few times. This same CDR3 is encoded by further DNA sequences in the sample. The chain uses TRBV6-5 and TRBJ1-2, with 7 bases matching TRBD1. CDR3 length: 14 amino acids. The V gene's germline CDR1 is MNHEY and CDR2 SVGAGI. V dropped 0 bases and J dropped 2; count of bases not matched to a gene: 0. As DNA, the CDR3 is TGTGCCAGCAGTTACTCGACAGGGAACTATGGCTACACCTTC. It codes for CASSYSTGNYGYTF.

Only a few counts were recorded for this clone. The chain uses TRBV11-1 and TRBJ2-7; 11 bases are a match to TRBD2. The CDR3 has 12 residues. Germline assignment: CDR1 SGHAT and CDR2 FQDESV (reference sequence). The trim removed 5 bases at V and 9 bases at J, leaving 3 bases unmatched. CDR3 sequence reads: CASSRGTSGQYF. CDR3 nucleotide sequence: TGTGCCAGCAGCCGCGGGACTAGCGGGCAGTACTTC.

The V gene is TRBV20-1, the J gene TRBJ2-2, with D possibly TRBD2 on 5 matching bases. The germline V and J ends were trimmed by 7 bases and 6 bases, with 9 bases remaining between them. The CDR3 is 11 residues long. In germline, CDR1 is DFQATT, CDR2 SNEGSKA (reference sequence). The CDR3 DNA reads as TGCAGTGGGGAGCGGTCCGGGGAGCTGTTTTTT. Translated, it gives CSGERSGELFF.

This clone was recorded a few times. V is TRBV15 and J is TRBJ1-1, with D unresolved. V was shortened by 1 base and J by 4 bases, with 10 bases between the two germline ends. CDR1 and CDR2 (germline): LNHNV, YYDKDF (reference sequence). The CDR3 is made up of 14 amino acids. The CDR3 region is CATSRVGDGTEAFF. The CDR3 DNA follows: TGTGCCACCAGCAGAGTCGGAGATGGCACTGAAGCTTTCTTT.

Only a few counts were recorded for this clone. The rearrangement joins TRBV30 to TRBJ1-2, with a weak D call TRBD1 (6 bases). CDR3 size: 13 residues. The germline V gene has CDR1 GTSNPN and CDR2 SVGIG (reference sequence). V shed 4 bases and J shed 4 bases, with 13 bases lying between them. The CDR3: CAWKWTAGYGYTF. CDR3 sequence (DNA): TGTGCCTGGAAGTGGACAGCTGGCTATGGCTACACCTTC.

The J gene is TRBJ2-1, the V gene TRBV29-1, with D possibly called TRBD1 or TRBD2 (5 bases each). CDR1 is SQVTM, CDR2 ANQGSEA, per germline. Trimming shortened V by 7 bases and J by 6 bases, and 19 bases separated the two germline ends. The CDR3 is 14 amino acids. CDR3 region: CSGGVEGSPNEQFF. DNA for the CDR3: TGCAGCGGGGGCGTAGAGGGGAGCCCCAATGAGCAGTTCTTC.

This clone was detected once. J is TRBJ1-5 and V is TRBV7-2; no firm D call. This CDR3 region has 13 residues. Germline V gene lookup returns CDR1 SGHTA and CDR2 FQGNSA. The V and J ends lost 5 bases and 6 bases respectively, with 11 bases between them. In DNA form, the CDR3 reads TGTGCCAGCAGCGCAAGCCTCGGTCAGCCCCAGCATTTT. Protein product: CASSASLGQPQHF. Combining the CDR3 with reference TRBV7-2 and TRBJ1-5 gives the whole variable domain GAGVSQSPSNKVTEKGKDVELRCDPISGHTALYWYRQSLGQGLEFLIYFQGNSAPDKSGLPSDRFSAERTGGSVSTLTIQRTQQEDSAVYLCASSASLGQPQHFGDGTRLSIL.

The chain links TRBV19 to TRBJ1-1; 8 bases are shared with TRBD1. This CDR3 spans 14 amino acids. Germline-derived CDR1 and CDR2 are LNHDA and SQIVND (reference sequence). V was clipped by 7 bases and J by 7 bases; unmatched bases: 11. CDR3 coding DNA: TGTGCCAGTACACCAGGGGGCGCTCAATATGAAGCTTTCTTT. Translating it yields CASTPGGAQYEAFF. Drawing the rest from reference TRBV19 and TRBJ1-1, the complete variable domain is DGGITQSPKYLFRKEGQNVTLSCEQNLNHDAMYWYRQDPGQGLRLIYYSQIVNDFQKGDIAEGYSVSREKKESFPLTVTSAQKNPTAFYLCASTPGGAQYEAFFGQGTRLTVV.

In its sample, this clone was seen once. The chain joins TRBV7-2 to TRBJ2-7; D is unresolved. Germline assignment: CDR1 SGHTA and CDR2 FQGNSA. CDR3 size: 12 residues. Trimming cost V 7 bases and J 4 bases, with 11 bases left between them. The CDR3 DNA is TGTGCCAGCACCGGAACTGAGTACGAGCAGTACTTC. Translating gives CASTGTEYEQYF.

The gene calls are TRBV7-2 and TRBJ2-3; 8 bases are shared with TRBD2. The CDR3 is made up of 14 amino acids. Germline CDR1 and CDR2: SGHTA and FQGNSA. V was pared by 5 bases and J by 10 bases, with 11 bases of the junction left unmatched. The CDR3 sequence: CASSTRPGLVSQYF. CDR3 DNA: TGTGCCAGCAGCACCCGGCCGGGACTAGTTTCGCAGTATTTT. Based on the CDR3 plus reference TRBV7-2 and TRBJ2-3, the full variable domain is GAGVSQSPSNKVTEKGKDVELRCDPISGHTALYWYRQSLGQGLEFLIYFQGNSAPDKSGLPSDRFSAERTGGSVSTLTIQRTQQEDSAVYLCASSTRPGLVSQYFGPGTRLTVL.

CDR3 in amino acids: CSVDQGNREQYF. In nucleotides, the CDR3 is TGCAGCGTTGACCAGGGGAACCGCGAGCAGTACTTC. The chain carries TRBV29-1 and TRBJ2-7; tentative D call: TRBD1 (6 bases). The CDR3 contains 12 residues. Germline values: CDR1 SQVTM, CDR2 ANQGSEA. With 3 bases removed from V and 6 bases from J, the gap between germline ends came to 12 bases.

The gene calls are TRBV7-6 and TRBJ2-6, with TRBD1 matching over 8 bases. Germline V gives CDR1 SGHVS, CDR2 FNYEAQ. V shed 5 bases, J shed 2 bases, and the junction held 8 bases outside the gene matches. The CDR3 is 17 amino acids. CDR3 region: CASSPRQGRAGANVLTF. The CDR3 DNA reads TGTGCCAGCAGCCCCCGACAGGGGAGAGCTGGGGCCAACGTCCTGACTTTC.

The V call is TRBV27, the J call TRBJ2-7; D remains unclear. In germline, CDR1 is MNHEY, CDR2 SMNVEV (reference sequence). The CDR3 spans 13 residues. Trimming removed 6 bases from V and 0 bases from J, with 9 bases in between. The CDR3 protein is CASRSGPSYEQYF. DNA of the CDR3: TGTGCCAGCAGATCTGGTCCCTCCTACGAGCAGTACTTC.

J is TRBJ1-2 and V is TRBV29-1; 7 bases match TRBD1. This CDR3 region has 14 residues. From germline, CDR1 is SQVTM and CDR2 ANQGSEA. V dropped 4 bases and J dropped 4; count of bases not matched to a gene: 9. CDR3 DNA: TGCAGCGTTGGTGGCAGGGGGACAATCTATGGCTACACCTTC. This codes for CSVGGRGTIYGYTF.

The CDR3 here is CATSPHGLGRRAFF. As DNA, the CDR3 is TGTGCCACCAGCCCTCATGGTCTGGGGAGGAGGGCTTTCTTT. The chain joins TRBV15 to TRBJ1-1; D gene unclear. From germline, CDR1 is LNHNV and CDR2 YYDKDF (reference sequence). With 5 bases removed from V and 11 bases from J, the gap between germline ends came to 21 bases. The CDR3 runs 14 residues.

The J gene is TRBJ2-2, the V gene TRBV5-4; the D gene is possibly TRBD1 (6 bases). The CDR3 has 14 amino acids. Trimming removed 0 bases at V and 5 bases at J, with 8 bases between. CDR1 SGHNT and CDR2 YYREEE come from the germline V gene (reference sequence). This CDR3 is CASSLDTGTGELFF. CDR3 bases: TGTGCCAGCAGCTTGGATACAGGGACCGGGGAGCTGTTTTTT.

The gene calls are TRBV23-1 and TRBJ2-5, with TRBD1 identical over 7 bases. Being an ORF, TRBV23-1 has a function that is uncertain. J lost 4 bases, V lost 4 bases, and 12 bases had no gene match. This CDR3 spans 16 amino acids. CDR3 amino acids: CASSPTVGGAGETQYF. The DNA of the CDR3 is TGCGCCAGCAGTCCGACAGTAGGGGGCGCGGGAGAGACCCAGTACTTC.

The genes are TRBV7-2 and TRBJ2-5, with D possibly TRBD1 on 6 matching bases. Germline loops: CDR1 SGHTA, CDR2 FQGNSA. The CDR3 extends over 15 amino acids. Trimming took off 5 bases at V and 4 bases at J, with 17 bases between the two ends. CDR3 bases: TGTGCCAGCAGCCCCGCAGGGGCACGGGGAGAGACCCAGTACTTC. This gives the protein CASSPAGARGETQYF.

This chain links TRBV15 with TRBJ2-1, with D perhaps matching TRBD2 (6 bases). The V and J ends lost 0 bases and 4 bases respectively, with 25 bases between them. Germline CDR1 and CDR2: LNHNV and YYDKDF (reference sequence). The CDR3 runs to 20 residues. For the CDR3, the DNA is TGTGCCACCAGCAGAGATAGGGGACTCCATCTAGGGCTGTCTTACAATGAGCAGTTCTTC. Translating gives CATSRDRGLHLGLSYNEQFF.

The V call is TRBV29-1, the J call TRBJ1-2; no reliable D call. V was pared by 5 bases and J by 1 base, with 2 bases between. The CDR3 runs to 10 residues. Germline CDR1 and CDR2: SQVTM and ANQGSEA. CDR3 region: CSVFNYGYTF. CDR3 nucleotides: TGCAGCGTTTTTAACTATGGCTACACCTTC.